The 8 T cell receptor beta chains reported below all come from one sample, sequenced in a study of preoperative IRX-2 immunotherapy in early breast cancer. Indicated treatment: preoperative locoregional IRX-2 cytokine immunotherapy. TCRdb's table, derived via immunoSEQ multiplex PCR, lists solely in-frame clones and lacks some. The table lists roughly 35,000 clones, roughly 96% of them singletons. The biological material was taken from a patient treated with IRX-2 immunotherapy. The receptors come from a human donor with breast cancer.

V and J are TRBV28 and TRBJ1-4; D unresolved. CDR3 length: 11 amino acids. V gave up 5 bases and J gave up 8 bases, with 6 bases separating them. Germline CDR1 MDHEN, CDR2 SYDVKM. This CDR3 is CASSLNEKLFF. CDR3 DNA sequence: TGTGCCAGCAGTCTAAACGAAAAACTGTTTTTT.

The gene calls are TRBV5-8 and TRBJ2-2, with D possibly being TRBD1 (5 bases). The CDR3 has 16 residues. Trimming shortened V by 0 bases and J by 5 bases, and 14 bases separated the two germline ends. In germline, CDR1 is SGHTS, CDR2 YDEGEE. In DNA, the CDR3 is TGTGCCAGCAGCTTGGATTCTTCACAGGTTACCGGGGAGCTGTTTTTT. Its translation: CASSLDSSQVTGELFF. The entire variable domain, with the rest obtained from reference TRBV5-8 and TRBJ2-2, is as follows: EAGVTQSPTHLIKTRGQQATLRCSPISGHTSVYWYQQALGLGLQFLLWYDEGEERNRGNFPPRFSGRQFPNYSSELNVNALELEDSALYLCASSLDSSQVTGELFFGEGSRLTVL.

V and J are TRBV18 and TRBJ1-1; D possibly corresponds to TRBD1 (6 bases). Trimming shortened V by 3 bases and J by 1 base, and 21 bases separated the two germline ends. Germline CDR1 KGHSH, CDR2 LQKENI. This CDR3 has 18 residues. The CDR3 DNA follows: TGTGCCAGCTCACCGGGACGGACAGCCCGAATCACGAACACTGAAGCTTTCTTT. Translated, it gives CASSPGRTARITNTEAFF.

The chain uses TRBV6-6 and TRBJ2-7; TRBD2 is a possible D gene (6 bases). The CDR3 has 14 amino acids. Trimming took 8 bases from V and 5 from J, leaving 19 bases between them. Germline CDR1 and CDR2: MNHNY and SVGAGI (reference sequence). CDR3 residues: CASGAFGRADEQYF. CDR3 nucleotide sequence: TGTGCCAGCGGAGCCTTCGGGAGAGCAGACGAGCAGTACTTC.

This chain connects TRBV10-3 to TRBJ2-7; 7 bases fit TRBD1. The V gene end was trimmed by 0 bases and the J gene end by 0 bases; junction bases not matched to a gene: 2. Germline V gene lookup returns CDR1 ENHRY and CDR2 SYGVKD. The CDR3 runs 15 residues. The CDR3 DNA reads as TGTGCCATCAGTGAGTCCTGGACAGGCTCCTACGAGCAGTACTTC. Its protein product is CAISESWTGSYEQYF.

The gene calls are TRBV5-6 and TRBJ2-5, with a possible D match to TRBD1 (5 bases). The end of the DNA aligns better with TRBJ2-7, so the J call may be wrong. Looked up from germline, CDR1 is SGHDT and CDR2 is YYEEEE. The CDR3 has 14 amino acids. Here the CDR3 DNA reads TGTGCCAGCAGCTTGACAGGACCCTCCTACGAGCAGTACTTC. Translated, it gives CASSLTGPSYEQYF.

The genes are TRBV10-3 and TRBJ1-5; 8 bases map to TRBD1. V lost 6 bases to trimming and J lost 7 bases; unmatched junction nucleotides: 5. The CDR3 sequence is 13 residues long. The germline V gene has CDR1 ENHRY and CDR2 SYGVKD. CDR3 in DNA: TGTGCCATCAGACCGGACAGGGACCAGCCCCAGCATTTT. This encodes CAIRPDRDQPQHF.

This chain uses TRBV4-2 with TRBJ2-7; no reliable D call. Trimming stripped 10 bases from V and 2 bases from J, with 15 bases between. CDR3 length: 13 amino acids. CDR1 and CDR2 from the germline V gene are LGHNA and YNFKEQ. Here the CDR3 DNA reads TGTGCCACCGCCCCGGGCCTAGCCTACGAGCAGTACTTC. Translating it yields CATAPGLAYEQYF.